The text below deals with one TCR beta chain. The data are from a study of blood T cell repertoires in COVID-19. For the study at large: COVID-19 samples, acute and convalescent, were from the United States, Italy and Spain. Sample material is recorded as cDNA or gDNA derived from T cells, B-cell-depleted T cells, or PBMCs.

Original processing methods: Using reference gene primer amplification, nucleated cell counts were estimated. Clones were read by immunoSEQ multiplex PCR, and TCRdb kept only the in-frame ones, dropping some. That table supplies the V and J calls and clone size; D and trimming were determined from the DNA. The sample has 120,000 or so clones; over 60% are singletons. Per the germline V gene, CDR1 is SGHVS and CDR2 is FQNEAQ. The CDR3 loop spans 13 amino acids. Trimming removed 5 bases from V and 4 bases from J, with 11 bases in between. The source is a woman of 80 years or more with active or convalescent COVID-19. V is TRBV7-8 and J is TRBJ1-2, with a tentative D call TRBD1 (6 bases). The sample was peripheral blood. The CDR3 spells CASSQTGSYGYTF. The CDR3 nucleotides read TGTGCCAGCAGCCAAACAGGGTCCTATGGCTACACCTTC.